This TCR beta chain emerged from a study of technical replicates of blood from a few donors (dated by TCRdb to 2016 to 2017). Libraries came from the immunoSEQ multiplex PCR assay. Entries here come from immuneACCESS through TCRdb and include only in-frame sequences with V and J called. Some clones fail to appear in such tables; in the studies checked, an unresolved V gene covers under half of the shortfall, and the cause of the remainder is unknown. This sample comprises over 70,000 clones, more than 90% of them detected only once. The ten top clones hold around 4.6% of the sample. About this clone itself: There is no known antigen for this receptor. No qualities accompany the bases; no much larger clone lies one base away.

The TCR sequence derives from a human donor in good health. Some clones in this sample may be carry-over from other donors' samples. Sequencing input: PBMCs.

The CDR3 corresponds to CASNKKGLSNEKLFF. At the DNA level, the sequence is TGCGCCAGCAATAAGAAGGGGCTTTCTAATGAAAAACTGTTTTTT. The rearranged segments are TRBV23-1 and TRBJ1-4, with a tentative D gene TRBD1 over 5 matching bases. TRBV23-1 is designated an ORF whose function remains uncertain. The CDR3 goes from the cysteine to the phenylalanine over 15 residues. Solely the CDR3 DNA is kept, with 45 bases framed from the first base. Trimming removed 7 bases from V and 3 bases from J, leaving 15 bases between the germline ends.